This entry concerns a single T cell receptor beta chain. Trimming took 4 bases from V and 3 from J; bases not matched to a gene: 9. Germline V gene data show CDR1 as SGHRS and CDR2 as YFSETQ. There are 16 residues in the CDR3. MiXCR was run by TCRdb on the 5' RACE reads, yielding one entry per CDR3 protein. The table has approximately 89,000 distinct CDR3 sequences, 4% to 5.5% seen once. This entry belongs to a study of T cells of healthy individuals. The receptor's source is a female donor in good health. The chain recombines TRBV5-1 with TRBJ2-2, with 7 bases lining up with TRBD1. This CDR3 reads CASSPPGTADTGELFF. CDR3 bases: TGCGCCAGCAGCCCACCCGGGACAGCGGACACCGGGGAGCTGTTTTTT. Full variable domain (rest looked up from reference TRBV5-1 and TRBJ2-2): KAGVTQTPRYLIKTRGQQVTLSCSPISGHRSVSWYQQTPGQGLQFLFEYFSETQRNKGNFPGRFSGRQFSNSRSEMNVSTLELGDSALYLCASSPPGTADTGELFFGEGSRLTVL.